A single T cell receptor (beta chain) is shown here with its context. Deep-level settings were used for running the assay. Sequencing used immunoSEQ multiplex PCR; TCRdb keeps in-frame clones, though not all of them. The repertoire holds about 800,000 clones, with 90% to 97% as singletons. Naivety among CD8 cells was defined by CD45RO negativity and positive CCR7 selection, thereby excluding terminally differentiated effector memory CD45RA+ cells. This sample is drawn from a study of shared clonotypes between healthy human individuals. Germline CDR1 reads MNHNS; CDR2 reads SASEGT. Between the trimmed V and J ends, which lost 4 bases and 8 bases, there was a span of 18 bases. The CDR3 loop spans 15 amino acids.

The TCR was taken from a man aged 30 to 45 in good health. The rearrangement joins TRBV6-1 to TRBJ2-1, with D tentatively TRBD2 (6 bases). The sequencing sample was made of naive CD8+ T cells sorted from blood. The CDR3 DNA follows: TGTGCCAGCAGTGGGCCGCGGCTTAGCGGCGATGAGCAGTTCTTC. Translating gives CASSGPRLSGDEQFF.